This T cell receptor (beta chain) was captured in a study of CD8 T cells in ankylosing spondylitis. Notes on the study in general: Disease-associated clonotypes exhibited CD8+ identity and were relatively infrequent in peripheral blood. Matched ankylosing spondylitis synovial fluid reportedly contained a significantly enriched population of disease-linked clones.

This clonotype was seen ten or more times. No antigen is known for it. Quantitative 5'-RACE with molecular barcodes was used to make the TCR beta libraries. One entry per CDR3 protein results from TCRdb running MiXCR on the 5' RACE reads. The sample records about 240,000 distinct CDR3 sequences, about 9.1% being singletons. Germline V gene lookup returns CDR1 SQVTM and CDR2 ANQGSEA. The CDR3 extends over 12 amino acids. Trimming shortened V by 1 base and J by 5 bases, and 8 bases separated the two germline ends. The TCR was taken from a male donor with ankylosing spondylitis or in good health (not recorded which). Sequencing was performed on blood, either unsorted or a sorted T cell fraction (not recorded which). The genes are TRBV29-1 and TRBJ1-1; perhaps TRBD1 as D (5 bases). The CDR3 loop is CSVEVTGTEAFF. The CDR3 nucleotides read TGCAGCGTTGAAGTCACAGGAACTGAAGCTTTCTTT.